The 15 T cell receptor beta chains presented below share a single source sample, sequenced in a study of blood T cell repertoires in COVID-19. Generated by immunoSEQ multiplex PCR, the TCRdb table keeps only in-frame clones and is missing some. This table holds about 250,000 clones, about 89% found once. Sequencing input: peripheral blood. Every receptor here comes from a man between 25 and 39 years old with acute or convalescent COVID-19.

The chain carries TRBV9 and TRBJ1-3; possible D gene TRBD1, 5 bases. V shed 3 bases and J shed 4 bases, with 11 bases lying between them. The CDR3 is 14 residues long. Germline V gives CDR1 SGDLS, CDR2 YYNGEE. The CDR3, as DNA: TGTGCCAGCAGCGACACCAGGGCCGGAAACACCATATATTTT. Protein sequence: CASSDTRAGNTIYF.

V usage is TRBV28 and J usage is TRBJ2-1; TRBD2 agrees at 13 bases. This CDR3 has 15 residues. Germline-derived CDR1 and CDR2 are MDHEN and SYDVKM. V trimming: 5 bases; J trimming: 8 bases; junction bases outside the gene matches: 6. CDR3 nucleotides: TGTGCCAGCAGTGTAACTAGCGGGAGGGCCCATGAGCAGTTCTTC. It specifies CASSVTSGRAHEQFF.

This sequence joins TRBV5-1 and TRBJ1-1, with unresolved D. Trimming removed 2 bases at V and 1 base at J, with 9 bases between. CDR1 is SGHRS, CDR2 YFSETQ, per germline. This CDR3 contains 14 residues. In DNA, the CDR3 is TGCGCCAGCAGCTTTTCCACACCGAACACTGAAGCTTTCTTT. Translated: CASSFSTPNTEAFF.

The chain joins TRBV7-9 to TRBJ2-5; 11 bases agree with TRBD2. The V gene end was trimmed by 0 bases and the J gene end by 5 bases; junction bases not matched to a gene: 2. There are 15 residues in the CDR3. In germline, CDR1 is SEHNR, CDR2 FQNEAQ (reference sequence). The CDR3 DNA reads as TGTGCCAGCAGCTTAGCCGCTAGCGGGAGGGAGACCCAGTACTTC. Its protein is CASSLAASGRETQYF. The whole variable domain, remainder taken from reference TRBV7-9 and TRBJ2-5, is DTGVSQNPRHKITKRGQNVTFRCDPISEHNRLYWYRQTLGQGPEFLTYFQNEAQLEKSRLLSDRFSAERPKGSFSTLEIQRTEQGDSAMYLCASSLAASGRETQYFGPGTRLLVL.

This clone was counted a single time. At one boundary the junction diverges from the germline segment, which might be a read error. The chain links TRBV29-1 to TRBJ2-1, with 9 bases matching TRBD2. The CDR3 runs 12 residues. The germline gives CDR1 SQVTM, CDR2 ANQGSEA. CDR3: CSVERGTSLPLF. CDR3 sequence (DNA): TGCAGCGTTGAGCGTGGGACTAGCCTCCCCCTCTTC.

The J gene is TRBJ2-2, the V gene TRBV7-3; 8 nucleotides match TRBD2. This CDR3 is built from 17 residues. V was clipped by 5 bases and J by 7 bases; unmatched bases: 15. Germline V CDR1 and CDR2: SGHTA, FQGTGA. The CDR3 nucleotides read TGTGCCAGCAGCACCCCCGTCGGGGGGGGATATGGCGGGGAGCTGTTTTTT. It translates to CASSTPVGGGYGGELFF.

The genes are TRBV29-1 and TRBJ1-2, with 7 bases matching TRBD1. The trim removed 6 bases at V and 2 bases at J, leaving 12 bases unmatched. Germline-derived CDR1 and CDR2 are SQVTM and ANQGSEA. The CDR3 length is 15 residues. The CDR3 here is CSVKIMDRLNYGYTF. The CDR3 bases are TGCAGCGTGAAGATTATGGACAGGTTAAACTATGGCTACACCTTC.

This CDR3 reads CASSFRFRGDYEQYF. CDR3 bases: TGTGCCAGCAGCTTCCGCTTTCGGGGGGACTACGAGCAGTACTTC. The V gene is TRBV11-2, the J gene TRBJ2-7; 7 bases are shared with TRBD2. Germline CDR1 and CDR2: SGHAT and FQNNGV. The CDR3 consists of 15 residues. The junction had 8 bases not matched to a gene; V was cut back by 3 bases and J by 3 bases.

The rearrangement uses TRBV25-1 and TRBJ2-3; 7 bases map to TRBD1. The length of the CDR3 is 15 residues. CDR1 is MGHDK, CDR2 SYGVNS, per germline. J gave up 6 bases and V 6 bases, and 12 bases lay outside the gene matches. The CDR3 loop reads CASRGWTGAGDTQYF. CDR3 nucleotides: TGTGCCAGCAGGGGATGGACAGGCGCAGGGGATACGCAGTATTTT.

J is TRBJ2-7 and V is TRBV10-1, with D possibly being TRBD1 (6 bases). Trimming left V 3 bases short and J 9 bases short, with 18 bases between. CDR1 and CDR2 (germline): WNHNN, SYGVQD (reference sequence). CDR3 length: 14 residues. CDR3 DNA sequence: TGCGCCAGCAGTGAAGGGGGATCCTCTACTTCGCAGTACTTC. Encoded protein: CASSEGGSSTSQYF.

The gene calls are TRBV25-1 and TRBJ1-2; a possible D gene is TRBD1 (6 bases). The CDR3 has 17 residues. V was cut by 3 bases and J by 2 bases, with 19 bases left in between. Germline lookup yields CDR1 MGHDK and CDR2 SYGVNS. CDR3 amino acids: CASSDPKTGIYNYGYTF. CDR3 nucleotide sequence: TGTGCCAGCAGTGACCCCAAAACAGGGATTTACAACTATGGCTACACCTTC.

The rearrangement joins TRBV29-1 to TRBJ1-4; possibly TRBD1 for D (5 bases). Germline V gives CDR1 SQVTM, CDR2 ANQGSEA. V dropped 7 bases and J dropped 0 bases, with 6 bases sitting between them. CDR3 size: 12 residues. Here the CDR3 reads CSGQSTNEKLFF. In DNA, the CDR3 is TGCAGCGGACAGTCAACTAATGAAAAACTGTTTTTT. The full variable domain, in which reference TRBV29-1 and TRBJ1-4 provide the parts outside the CDR3, is SAVISQKPSRDICQRGTSLTIQCQVDSQVTMMFWYRQQPGQSLTLIATANQGSEATYESGFVIDKFPISRPNLTFSTLTVSNMSPEDSSIYLCSGQSTNEKLFFGSGTQLSVL.

V is TRBV19 and J is TRBJ2-2; 8 bases fit TRBD1. V trimming: 10 bases; J trimming: 0 bases; junction bases outside the gene matches: 4. This CDR3 has 14 residues. Germline V lookup: CDR1 LNHDA, CDR2 SQIVND (reference sequence). DNA for the CDR3: TGTGCCACCCGGACAGGGACGAACACCGGGGAGCTGTTTTTT. The encoded protein is CATRTGTNTGELFF.

The rearrangement links TRBV7-9 to TRBJ2-5; D is ambiguous. Trimming shortened V by 5 bases and J by 5 bases, and 12 bases separated the two germline ends. The germline V gene encodes CDR1 SEHNR and CDR2 FQNEAQ (reference sequence). The length of the CDR3 is 13 residues. CDR3 DNA sequence: TGTGCCAGCAGCCTGACCAACGGGGAGACCCAGTACTTC. Encoded protein: CASSLTNGETQYF.

This sequence joins TRBV28 and TRBJ2-1; tentative D call: TRBD1 (6 bases). This CDR3 region has 14 residues. The V end lost 4 bases, the J end lost 6 bases, and 13 bases lay between the germline ends. Germline CDR1 MDHEN, CDR2 SYDVKM. The CDR3 is CASSSAGTINEQFF. CDR3 coding DNA: TGTGCCAGCAGTTCCGCCGGGACAATCAATGAGCAGTTCTTC. The whole variable domain, filled in from reference TRBV28 and TRBJ2-1, reads DVKVTQSSRYLVKRTGEKVFLECVQDMDHENMFWYRQDPGLGLRLIYFSYDVKMKEKGDIPEGYSVSREKKERFSLILESASTNQTSMYLCASSSAGTINEQFFGPGTRLTVL.